Listed here are 23 T cell receptor beta chains from one sample, sequenced in a study of T-cell reconstitution after alpha-beta-depleted transplantation in children. The TCRbeta library was prepared with unique molecular identifiers. TCRdb analysed the PCR reads with MiXCR anew, one entry per CDR3 protein. The repertoire holds approximately 210,000 distinct CDR3 sequences, with roughly a sixth as singletons. The sequences come from PBMCs, mostly from graft donor cells, collected 360 days after TCRalphabeta/CD19-depleted stem cell transplant. The receptors shown here come from a male patient under 10 years old who had a stem cell transplant for acute lymphoblastic leukemia, so the T cells may come from the graft donor.

This clonotype was detected only a few times. This chain connects TRBV20-1 to TRBJ2-5; tentative D call: TRBD1 (5 bases). Looked up from germline, CDR1 is DFQATT and CDR2 is SNEGSKA (reference sequence). The ends were cut back, 1 base at V and 4 bases at J, with 16 bases in the middle. The CDR3 covers 15 residues. CDR3 region: CSARALGPSGETQYF. CDR3 bases: TGCAGTGCTAGAGCCCTGGGGCCTTCGGGAGAGACCCAGTACTTC.

This clonotype was picked up many times. V usage is TRBV29-1 and J usage is TRBJ2-1; a possible D gene is TRBD2 (5 bases). Germline V lookup: CDR1 SQVTM, CDR2 ANQGSEA. This CDR3 contains 14 residues. V gave up 6 bases and J gave up 2 bases, with 14 bases separating them. CDR3 coding DNA: TGCAGCGTGCTTACCGGGGTCACCTACAATGAGCAGTTCTTC. It translates to CSVLTGVTYNEQFF.

This clonotype was picked up a small number of times. The chain's CDR3 is CASSLFKQGSTEAFF. DNA of the CDR3: TGTGCCAGCAGTTTATTTAAACAGGGGAGCACTGAAGCTTTCTTT. The chain has TRBV28 and TRBJ1-1, with 7 positions matching TRBD1. This CDR3 is built from 15 residues. The germline CDR1 and CDR2 sequences are MDHEN and SYDVKM. With V trimmed by 1 base and J by 4 bases, 6 bases remained unmatched.

This sequence joins TRBV13 and TRBJ2-1; D could derive from TRBD1 or TRBD2 (6 bases each). V lost 2 bases and J lost 9, with 11 bases in between. The CDR3 extends over 13 amino acids. Germline lookup yields CDR1 PRHDT and CDR2 FYEKMQ (reference sequence). CDR3 coding DNA: TGTGCCAGCAGCTTAATCGGAGGGGGTGAGCAGTTCTTC. Encoded protein: CASSLIGGGEQFF.

The rearrangement joins TRBV20-1 to TRBJ2-7; 9 bases are a match to TRBD2. CDR3 size: 14 residues. V lost 5 bases and J lost 2; bases outside the gene matches: 7. CDR1 and CDR2 from the germline V gene are DFQATT and SNEGSKA (reference sequence). The CDR3, as DNA: TGCAGTGCTGCTGGGACTAGCTCTACCTACGAGCAGTACTTC. Its protein is CSAAGTSSTYEQYF.

This clonotype has a count of ten or more. The chain combines TRBV5-1 with TRBJ2-2, with unresolved D. The CDR3 runs to 15 residues. From germline, CDR1 is SGHRS and CDR2 YFSETQ. Trimming pared 1 base from V and 1 base from J, leaving 8 bases between. CDR3 protein: CASSLRVQNTGELFF. The CDR3 coding sequence is TGCGCCAGCAGCTTGAGGGTCCAGAACACCGGGGAGCTGTTTTTT.

Only a few counts were recorded for this clonotype. The chain has TRBV12-3 or TRBV12-4 and TRBJ2-2; the D gene is possibly TRBD2 (6 bases). The CDR3 spans 16 residues. Trimming took off 2 bases at V and 5 bases at J, with 15 bases between the two ends. The CDR3 nucleotides are TGTGCCAGCAGTTTAAACGGCGGGATGGGGACCGGGGAGCTGTTTTTT. Translated, it gives CASSLNGGMGTGELFF.

The V gene is TRBV12-3 or TRBV12-4, the J gene TRBJ2-7; 7 nucleotides match TRBD2. Trimming at V came to 7 bases and at J to 5 bases, leaving 11 bases not matched to a gene. This CDR3 has 14 residues. As DNA, the CDR3 is TGTGCCAGCAACCCTACATGGGGGGGAGACGAGCAGTACTTC. It specifies CASNPTWGGDEQYF.

This clonotype came up many times. V and J are TRBV5-1 and TRBJ1-1; 8 nucleotides match TRBD1. Germline V gene sequence: CDR1 SGHRS, CDR2 YFSETQ. The V segment lost 2 bases and the J segment 5 bases; nucleotides outside the gene matches: 2. The CDR3 spans 13 residues. CDR3 sequence (DNA): TGCGCCAGCAGCTTACAGGGGGGGACTGAAGCTTTCTTT. Amino acid sequence: CASSLQGGTEAFF.

This clonotype showed up many times. The chain joins TRBV28 to TRBJ1-3; D unresolved. There are 14 residues in the CDR3. Germline CDR1 is MDHEN and CDR2 is SYDVKM. V was shortened by 6 bases and J by 4 bases, with 13 bases between the two germline ends. CDR3 protein: CASREQSAGNTIYF. CDR3 in DNA: TGTGCCAGCAGGGAACAGAGTGCGGGAAACACCATATATTTT.

This clonotype occurred many times. V gene TRBV29-1 combines with J gene TRBJ2-2; 7 positions match TRBD1. After removal of 7 bases from V and 0 bases from J, the junction contained 11 bases not matched to a gene. Germline CDR1 SQVTM, CDR2 ANQGSEA. The CDR3 is 16 residues long. The CDR3 protein is CSAAGGRTSNTGELFF. The CDR3, as DNA: TGCAGCGCCGCAGGGGGTCGGACCTCGAACACCGGGGAGCTGTTTTTT.

This clonotype was recorded at least ten times. The chain carries TRBV28 and TRBJ1-4; maybe TRBD1 (5 bases). The CDR3 loop spans 13 amino acids. V lost 3 bases and J lost 13, with 15 bases in between. Per the germline V gene, CDR1 is MDHEN and CDR2 is SYDVKM. As DNA, the CDR3 is TGTGCCAGCAGTTTCGCCACTACCGGGGGACTGTTTTTT. Amino acid sequence: CASSFATTGGLFF.

This clonotype has at least ten counts. One end of the junction is discordant with germline, which a read error may explain. The chain couples TRBV5-1 to TRBJ2-5; no definite D call. The germline gives CDR1 SGHRS, CDR2 YFSETQ. The CDR3 runs to 11 residues. DNA of the CDR3: TGTGCCAGCAGTTTCGAAGAGACCCAGTACTTC. It codes for CASSFEETQYF.

The chain employs TRBV7-8 and TRBJ2-7; D remains ambiguous. The germline V gene encodes CDR1 SGHVS and CDR2 FQNEAQ. The CDR3 runs 14 residues. V shed 0 bases and J shed 2 bases, with 8 bases lying between them. The chain's CDR3 is CASSLAAVAYEQYF. CDR3 coding DNA: TGTGCCAGCAGCTTAGCGGCAGTAGCCTACGAGCAGTACTTC. The whole variable domain, remainder taken from reference TRBV7-8 and TRBJ2-7, is GAGVSQSPRYKVAKRGQDVALRCDPISGHVSLFWYQQALGQGPEFLTYFQNEAQLDKSGLPSDRFFAERPEGSVSTLKIQRTQQEDSAVYLCASSLAAVAYEQYFGPGTRLTVT.

This clonotype was observed a few times. The CDR3 ends on some other residue instead of the conserved phenylalanine or tryptophan, so this is likely a read error. Because the CDR3's place on the DNA is in doubt, the DNA is left out and the CDR3 is given as listed by TCRdb. The V gene is TRBV6-4, the J gene TRBJ2-4; the D segment call TRBD1 is taken from the table without a DNA check. The length of the CDR3 is 11 amino acids, counting both ends. Germline V gives CDR1 MRHNA, CDR2 SNTAGT. The CDR3 region is CASSDLGTEIL.

This clonotype appeared a few times. The V and J genes are TRBV12-3 or TRBV12-4 and TRBJ1-5, with D perhaps matching TRBD1 (6 bases). V lost 6 bases and J lost 2, with 20 bases in between. The CDR3 has 17 residues. CDR3 nucleotide sequence: TGTGCCAGCAGCCTGAGACTTCAGGGGATCGGCAATCAGCCCCAGCATTTT. This gives the protein CASSLRLQGIGNQPQHF.

For the CDR3, the DNA is TGTGCCAGCACTATTAGCGAAGGCAGGATCTATGGCTACACCTTC. Translated, it gives CASTISEGRIYGYTF. The chain links TRBV7-2 to TRBJ1-2; D gene uncertain. V shed 7 bases and J shed 4 bases, with 19 bases lying between them. CDR1 is SGHTA, CDR2 FQGNSA, per germline. The CDR3 loop spans 15 amino acids. Combining the CDR3 with reference TRBV7-2 and TRBJ1-2 gives the whole variable domain GAGVSQSPSNKVTEKGKDVELRCDPISGHTALYWYRQSLGQGLEFLIYFQGNSAPDKSGLPSDRFSAERTGGSVSTLTIQRTQQEDSAVYLCASTISEGRIYGYTFGSGTRLTVV.

The chain employs TRBV20-1 and TRBJ2-7; D is possibly TRBD2 (5 bases). CDR3 length: 16 amino acids. CDR1 and CDR2 (germline): DFQATT, SNEGSKA (reference sequence). V lost 3 bases and J 3 bases, leaving 21 bases between the germline ends. The CDR3 nucleotides read TGCAGTGCTAGCACCGCCGGATCGAGGGTACTCTACGAGCAGTACTTC. It yields the protein CSASTAGSRVLYEQYF.

This clonotype was recorded many times. The J gene is TRBJ2-5, the V gene TRBV5-1; possibly TRBD2 for D (5 bases). Germline CDR1 is SGHRS and CDR2 is YFSETQ. The CDR3 has 14 residues. The V end lost 0 bases, the J end lost 4 bases, and 10 bases lay between the germline ends. This chain's CDR3 is CASSLVVGRETQYF. In DNA, the CDR3 is TGCGCCAGCAGCTTGGTGGTGGGGAGAGAGACCCAGTACTTC.

This clonotype was seen more than once but under ten times. This chain connects TRBV2 to TRBJ2-5; 11 bases fit TRBD1. Per germline, CDR1 SNHLY and CDR2 FYNNEI. The junction had 5 bases not matched to a gene; V was cut back by 4 bases and J by 7 bases. CDR3 length equals 14 residues. The CDR3, as DNA: TGTGCCAGCAGTGCAGAGGGACAGGGGGTGACCCAGTACTTC. Residues: CASSAEGQGVTQYF.

This chain joins TRBV5-1 and TRBJ2-4; D possibly corresponds to TRBD2 (5 bases). The CDR3 runs 15 residues. Between the trimmed V and J ends, which lost 1 base and 6 bases, there was a span of 14 bases. CDR1 SGHRS and CDR2 YFSETQ come from the germline V gene. The CDR3 region is CASSLNTRETNIQYF. As DNA, the CDR3 is TGCGCCAGCAGCTTGAACACTAGGGAGACAAACATTCAGTACTTC.

The V call is TRBV28, the J call TRBJ2-7; D unclear. Trimming took 3 bases from V and 3 from J, leaving 18 bases between them. Germline values: CDR1 MDHEN, CDR2 SYDVKM. CDR3 size: 16 residues. In DNA form, the CDR3 reads TGTGCCAGCAGTTTGTATTTGATCTCAGACCGCTACGAGCAGTACTTC. Translation gives CASSLYLISDRYEQYF. Together with reference TRBV28 and TRBJ2-7, the CDR3 gives the full variable domain: DVKVTQSSRYLVKRTGEKVFLECVQDMDHENMFWYRQDPGLGLRLIYFSYDVKMKEKGDIPEGYSVSREKKERFSLILESASTNQTSMYLCASSLYLISDRYEQYFGPGTRLTVT.

CDR3 DNA sequence: TGTGCCAGCAGTGGCGGCCCTGGGCAGAGCAATCAGCCCCAGCATTTT. It encodes CASSGGPGQSNQPQHF. The J gene is TRBJ1-5, the V gene TRBV6-1; no clear D. The CDR3 length is 16 residues. V was shortened by 4 bases and J by 1 base, with 14 bases between the two germline ends. CDR1 MNHNS and CDR2 SASEGT come from the germline V gene.